This TCR beta chain was recovered during a study of CD8 T cells in acute hepatitis C reinfection. Time point specified: naive CD8 control sorted from an acute-time-point sample. Only in-frame clones appear in the TCRdb table, and some are missing; sequencing was by immunoSEQ multiplex PCR. Of 30,000 to 40,000 clones in the sample, approximately 87% are singletons; the top ten hold roughly 0.51%. Sequences were obtained from naive CD8+ T cells from PBMCs. The sequence derives from a man aged 30-40 years with chronic hepatitis C.

Here the CDR3 DNA reads TGTGCCAGCAGCTTAACCCCGGGGGAGAGACTTGAAGCTTTCTTT. It codes for CASSLTPGERLEAFF. The chain joins TRBV13 to TRBJ1-1, with D possibly TRBD1 on 5 matching bases. The germline V and J ends were trimmed by 2 bases and 7 bases, with 17 bases remaining between them. The CDR3 covers 15 residues. Germline assignment: CDR1 PRHDT and CDR2 FYEKMQ (reference sequence).